One and the same sample provided the 14 T cell receptor beta chains below, sequenced in a study of post-analysis software for immune sequencing data (dated by TCRdb to about 2015). The library was produced with PCR. Sequencing instrument: Illumina HiSeq 2500. To reduce PCR and sequencing biases, unique molecular identifiers were built into the TCR beta cDNA libraries. TCRdb's own reprocessing of the public reads used fastp at Q25 and MiXCR and kept productive beta chains. Rows with one shared CDR3 protein collapse into an entry with the most common genes and DNA. Here the sample has about 540,000 distinct CDR3 sequences; around a third occur a single time. 4.5% to 7.5% of the sample comes from the top ten. Their antigens remain unidentified. Study-wide findings and limitations: Patients showed significantly higher frequencies than controls for about five TRBV segments, among them TRBV5-6, TRBV5-1 and TRBV20-1.

Sequenced sample: blood. Every receptor here comes from a girl under 18 with multiple sclerosis.

V and J are TRBV3-1 and TRBJ2-1, with TRBD2 matching 10 bases. V gave up 0 bases and J gave up 0 bases; unmatched junction bases: 5. The CDR3 loop spans 18 amino acids. CDR1 and CDR2 (germline): LGHDT, YNNKEL (reference sequence). CDR3 nucleotides: TGTGCCAGCAGCCAAGATCCTCTAGCGGGGGACTCCTACAATGAGCAGTTCTTC. Protein product: CASSQDPLAGDSYNEQFF.

The chain links TRBV27 to TRBJ2-5, with a possible D match to TRBD1 (6 bases). The DNA end favors TRBJ2-7, so the J call may be wrong. Germline CDR1 reads MNHEY; CDR2 reads SMNVEV (reference sequence). The CDR3 has 14 amino acids. The CDR3 loop is CASSLVSGDYEQYF. In nucleotides, the CDR3 is TGTGCCAGCAGTTTAGTGTCAGGGGACTACGAGCAGTACTTC.

This clonotype has only a few counts. This rearrangement joins TRBV3-1 to TRBJ2-1; 10 bases align to TRBD1. This CDR3 is built from 15 residues. From germline, CDR1 is LGHDT and CDR2 YNNKEL (reference sequence). Trimming cost V 0 bases and J 6 bases; bases outside gene matches: 2. CDR3 region: CASSQDDRGRNEQFF. CDR3 nucleotide sequence: TGTGCCAGCAGCCAAGACGACAGGGGGCGCAATGAGCAGTTCTTC.

The rearrangement links TRBV6-6 to TRBJ1-5; D gene uncertain. The CDR3 loop spans 14 amino acids. The germline V gene encodes CDR1 MNHNY and CDR2 SVGAGI (reference sequence). V shed 7 bases and J shed 5 bases, with 15 bases lying between them. CDR3 region: CASTELLDDQPQHF. In nucleotides, the CDR3 is TGTGCCAGCACCGAACTATTGGACGATCAGCCCCAGCATTTT.

This clonotype was picked up a small number of times. This rearrangement joins TRBV5-5 to TRBJ1-2; 9 bases agree with TRBD1. Trimming removed 4 bases from V and 4 bases from J; junction bases left unmatched: 14. The germline V gene has CDR1 SGHKS and CDR2 YYEKEE (reference sequence). The CDR3 runs to 17 residues. The DNA for the CDR3 is TGTGCCAGCAGCCGAGCGGATTGGGGGACAGGGACCTATGGCTACACCTTC. Its protein is CASSRADWGTGTYGYTF.

This clonotype was detected a few times. The chain carries TRBV10-1 and TRBJ1-6; 7 bases map to TRBD1. CDR1 is WNHNN and CDR2 is SYGVQD in the germline V gene (reference sequence). The junction had 4 bases not matched to a gene; V was cut back by 5 bases and J by 6 bases. The CDR3 is 14 amino acids. CDR3 sequence: CASSQGVLNSPLHF. CDR3 DNA: TGCGCCAGCAGTCAGGGGGTCCTTAATTCACCCCTCCACTTT.

Only a few counts were recorded for this clonotype. J is TRBJ2-5 and V is TRBV20-1; maybe TRBD1 (6 bases). Germline V lookup: CDR1 DFQATT, CDR2 SNEGSKA (reference sequence). The CDR3 has 13 amino acids. V lost 3 bases and J 5 bases, leaving 13 bases between the germline ends. The CDR3 reads CSARSGVEETQYF. CDR3 bases: TGCAGTGCTAGGTCAGGGGTCGAGGAGACCCAGTACTTC.

This clonotype was detected a few times. The chain has TRBV28 and TRBJ2-5; 7 nucleotides match TRBD1. Germline CDR1 reads MDHEN; CDR2 reads SYDVKM. Germline trimming cut 2 bases from V and 4 bases from J; bases unmatched to any gene: 10. This CDR3 is 16 amino acids long. DNA for the CDR3: TGTGCCAGCAGTTTAGGCTGGGGGACAGATGGAGAGACCCAGTACTTC. Protein sequence: CASSLGWGTDGETQYF.

This clonotype was seen a handful of times. The CDR3 protein is CASSHPELSWVETQYF. The CDR3 DNA follows: TGTGCCAGCAGCCACCCTGAGCTTTCCTGGGTAGAGACCCAGTACTTC. The genes are TRBV14 and TRBJ2-5; D is ambiguous. This CDR3 has 16 amino acids. Germline CDR1 SGHDN, CDR2 FVKESK. V lost 3 bases and J 4 bases, leaving 18 bases between the germline ends. The whole variable domain, remainder taken from reference TRBV14 and TRBJ2-5, is EAGVTQFPSHSVIEKGQTVTLRCDPISGHDNLYWYRRVMGKEIKFLLHFVKESKQDESGMPNNRFLAERTGGTYSTLKVQPAELEDSGVYFCASSHPELSWVETQYFGPGTRLLVL.

The chain combines TRBV3-1 with TRBJ1-1, with D unclear. This CDR3 contains 14 residues. Germline V CDR1 and CDR2: LGHDT, YNNKEL (reference sequence). V lost 7 bases and J 4 bases, leaving 16 bases between the germline ends. The chain's CDR3 is CASTSVDSSTEAFF. For the CDR3, the DNA is TGTGCCAGCACCTCCGTCGACTCGAGCACTGAAGCTTTCTTT.

The genes are TRBV6-6 and TRBJ1-2; no firm D call. The V and J ends lost 2 bases and 7 bases respectively, with 17 bases between them. There are 15 residues in the CDR3. The germline V gene has CDR1 MNHNY and CDR2 SVGAGI (reference sequence). CDR3 nucleotides: TGTGCCAGCAGTTACGCCGAGGGAGGGCCCGGTGGCTACACCTTC. It is translated as CASSYAEGGPGGYTF.

This clonotype occurred a few times. The J gene is TRBJ1-2, the V gene TRBV6-6; TRBD1 matches at 8 bases. Germline CDR1 MNHNY, CDR2 SVGAGI (reference sequence). The CDR3 loop spans 17 amino acids. V was clipped by 7 bases and J by 2 bases; unmatched bases: 15. DNA for the CDR3: TGTGCCAGCACAAAACAGGGGGGCGCAGGGGGAAACTATGGCTACACCTTC. It specifies CASTKQGGAGGNYGYTF.

The chain carries TRBV20-1 and TRBJ2-7; TRBD1 matches 7 bases. Trimming at V came to 3 bases and at J to 5 bases, leaving 16 bases not matched to a gene. Per the germline V gene, CDR1 is DFQATT and CDR2 is SNEGSKA (reference sequence). CDR3 length: 16 amino acids. This CDR3 is CSARRLRVRGYHEQYF. The CDR3, as DNA: TGCAGTGCTAGGAGGCTCCGAGTCAGGGGGTACCACGAGCAGTACTTC.

This clonotype was detected only once. The J gene is TRBJ2-5, the V gene TRBV10-1, with D perhaps matching TRBD1 (5 bases). The V gene's germline CDR1 is WNHNN and CDR2 SYGVQD (reference sequence). Deletions cut 5 bases from V and 3 bases from J, with 10 bases between. The CDR3 is 13 amino acids. The CDR3 loop reads CASSQTVKETQYF. CDR3 coding DNA: TGCGCCAGCAGTCAGACAGTGAAAGAGACCCAGTACTTC.